This T cell receptor (beta chain) appears in the sequencing data of a study of OX40 agonist ivuxolimab in advanced cancers. Turning to the study itself: An agonistic anti-OX40 (CD134) antibody, ivuxolimab, was used to treat the patients. Eligibility admitted prior anti-PD-1, anti-PD-L1 or anti-CTLA-4 therapy; 40% had some. Study findings and constraints: Determination of antigen specificity was not performed for the expanded peripheral T cells. Compared with others, partial responders at 0.1-3.0 mg/kg displayed clonal expansion among the lowest.

A single count supports this clone. No antigen is known for it. CDR1 and CDR2 (germline): MRHNA, SNTAGT. CDR3 size: 15 residues. The V and J ends lost 6 bases and 2 bases, in that order; junction bases with no gene match: 4. Sequencing was performed with immunoSEQ multiplex PCR; in TCRdb, only in-frame clones are kept and a portion is missing. Of tens of thousands of clones in the sample, about nine tenths were seen once. The rearrangement links TRBV6-4 to TRBJ2-6; TRBD1 matches at 7 bases. The specimen was CD4+ or CD8+ T cells sorted from blood, collected in a trial of the OX40 agonist ivuxolimab. The source is an adult with an advanced solid tumor such as melanoma, head and neck, liver or kidney cancer. The CDR3, as DNA: TGTGCCAGCAGCCCCGACAGGGCTGGGGCCAACGTCCTGACTTTC. It specifies CASSPDRAGANVLTF.